One sample yielded the 24 T cell receptor beta chains listed below, sequenced in a study of blood T cell repertoires in COVID-19. The method was immunoSEQ multiplex PCR; TCRdb's version includes in-frame clones alone and lacks a portion of them. The sample holds about 400,000 clones, around 90% seen once. Sequencing was carried out using PBMCs or T cells enriched from blood (not recorded which). Receptors originate from a woman younger than 30 with acute COVID-19.

The chain has TRBV28 and TRBJ1-3, with D hard to call. The CDR3 spans 15 residues. Per the germline V gene, CDR1 is MDHEN and CDR2 is SYDVKM. The V end lost 5 bases, the J end lost 0 bases, and 11 bases lay between the germline ends. The CDR3 protein is CASSPPTLSGNTIYF. CDR3 coding DNA: TGTGCCAGCAGTCCGCCGACACTCTCTGGAAACACCATATATTTT.

This chain joins TRBV18 and TRBJ2-1, with 7 positions matching TRBD2. CDR1 is KGHSH, CDR2 LQKENI, per germline. The length of the CDR3 is 14 residues. V lost 2 bases to trimming and J lost 6 bases; unmatched junction nucleotides: 4. The CDR3 sequence: CASSPGRVSNEQFF. As DNA, the CDR3 is TGTGCCAGCTCACCAGGGAGGGTATCCAATGAGCAGTTCTTC.

The chain joins TRBV19 to TRBJ1-5; 7 nucleotides line up with TRBD1. The CDR3 is 14 amino acids. Unmatched junction bases numbered 5, after V lost 3 bases and J lost 6 bases. Germline CDR1 and CDR2: LNHDA and SQIVND (reference sequence). This CDR3 reads CASSMRGGPQPQHF. CDR3 DNA sequence: TGTGCCAGTAGTATGCGAGGGGGCCCTCAGCCCCAGCATTTT.

The J gene is TRBJ2-7, the V gene TRBV7-2; TRBD1 might be the D (6 bases). Trimming removed 3 bases at V and 6 bases at J, with 9 bases between. This CDR3 is 12 amino acids long. CDR1 is SGHTA, CDR2 FQGNSA, per germline. The CDR3 loop reads CASSFDRREQYF. In nucleotides, the CDR3 is TGTGCCAGCAGCTTTGACAGGCGCGAGCAGTACTTC.

The chain couples TRBV19 to TRBJ1-3; the D gene is possibly TRBD1 (5 bases). CDR1 and CDR2 from the germline V gene are LNHDA and SQIVND (reference sequence). The CDR3 length is 16 residues. The V end lost 3 bases, the J end lost 0 bases, and 12 bases lay between the germline ends. This CDR3 reads CASSIAGDTSGNTIYF. DNA of the CDR3: TGTGCCAGTAGTATCGCGGGGGATACCTCTGGAAACACCATATATTTT.

This chain connects TRBV3-1 (or the pseudogene TRBV3-2) to TRBJ2-5, with TRBD2 identical over 8 bases. Germline V CDR1 and CDR2: LGHDT, YNNKEL (reference sequence). The CDR3 has 14 amino acids. V gave up 1 base and J gave up 4 bases; unmatched junction bases: 2. The CDR3 nucleotides are TGTGCCAGCAGCCAAGGACTAGCGCCAGAGACCCAGTACTTC. Translating it yields CASSQGLAPETQYF.

The gene calls are TRBV20-1 and TRBJ2-1; D is perhaps TRBD2 (6 bases). CDR1 and CDR2 (germline): DFQATT, SNEGSKA (reference sequence). V was pared by 3 bases and J by 6 bases, with 6 bases between. The CDR3 is 11 residues long. This CDR3 reads CSARTSNEQFF. CDR3 nucleotides: TGCAGTGCTAGGACTAGCAATGAGCAGTTCTTC.

The gene calls are TRBV28 and TRBJ2-7; 9 nucleotides line up with TRBD1. Trimming cost V 4 bases and J 4 bases; bases outside gene matches: 5. This CDR3 has 14 amino acids. Germline V CDR1 and CDR2: MDHEN, SYDVKM. CDR3 residues: CASSSPDRGYEQYF. CDR3 bases: TGTGCCAGCAGTTCACCGGACAGGGGTTACGAGCAGTACTTC. Full variable domain (outside the CDR3, taken from reference TRBV28 and TRBJ2-7): DVKVTQSSRYLVKRTGEKVFLECVQDMDHENMFWYRQDPGLGLRLIYFSYDVKMKEKGDIPEGYSVSREKKERFSLILESASTNQTSMYLCASSSPDRGYEQYFGPGTRLTVT.

The gene calls are TRBV6-2 or TRBV6-3 and TRBJ1-5; perhaps TRBD1 as D (5 bases). Trimming took 2 bases from V and 4 from J, leaving 21 bases between them. CDR3 size: 18 residues. Per germline, CDR1 MNHEY and CDR2 SVGEGT. The CDR3 DNA follows: TGTGCCAGCAGTTACCCCAGCAACTTGGGGCCCACAAATCAGCCCCAGCATTTT. Protein sequence: CASSYPSNLGPTNQPQHF.

The V and J genes are TRBV9 and TRBJ1-2; 11 bases are a match to TRBD1. The V and J ends lost 0 bases and 8 bases, in that order; junction bases with no gene match: 6. The germline gives CDR1 SGDLS, CDR2 YYNGEE. This CDR3 is built from 15 residues. CDR3 coding DNA: TGTGCCAGCAGCGTAGCCGGACAGGGGGCTAGGGGCTACACCTTC. Translated, it gives CASSVAGQGARGYTF. Combining the CDR3 with reference TRBV9 and TRBJ1-2 gives the whole variable domain DSGVTQTPKHLITATGQRVTLRCSPRSGDLSVYWYQQSLDQGLQFLIQYYNGEERAKGNILERFSAQQFPDLHSELNLSSLELGDSALYFCASSVAGQGARGYTFGSGTRLTVV.

CDR3 bases: TGTGCCAGCAGCTTTCTTGCGGGAGCCTACAATGAGCAGTTCTTC. It specifies CASSFLAGAYNEQFF. The rearrangement links TRBV7-9 to TRBJ2-1, with 7 bases fitting TRBD2. There are 15 residues in the CDR3. V was clipped by 3 bases and J by 2 bases; unmatched bases: 4. Germline V lookup: CDR1 SEHNR, CDR2 FQNEAQ (reference sequence).

J is TRBJ2-5 and V is TRBV20-1; D is undetermined. V was clipped by 6 bases and J by 5 bases, with 10 bases between them. The germline V gene has CDR1 DFQATT and CDR2 SNEGSKA (reference sequence). The CDR3 loop spans 11 amino acids. The CDR3 loop reads CSANTWETQYF. Here the CDR3 DNA reads TGCAGTGCGAACACCTGGGAGACCCAGTACTTC.

The rearrangement links TRBV7-2 to TRBJ1-1; 7 positions match TRBD1. This CDR3 has 15 amino acids. Germline CDR1 SGHTA, CDR2 FQGNSA. The ends lost 6 bases at V and 0 bases at J; junction bases unmatched: 7. CDR3 sequence: CASRYSTGMNTEAFF. CDR3 in DNA: TGTGCCAGCAGATACTCGACAGGGATGAACACTGAAGCTTTCTTT. Combining the CDR3 with reference TRBV7-2 and TRBJ1-1 gives the whole variable domain GAGVSQSPSNKVTEKGKDVELRCDPISGHTALYWYRQSLGQGLEFLIYFQGNSAPDKSGLPSDRFSAERTGGSVSTLTIQRTQQEDSAVYLCASRYSTGMNTEAFFGQGTRLTVV.

Here the CDR3 DNA reads TGTGCCAGTAGGGAAATCCAGACAGGACCTAGCAATCAGCCCCAGCATTTT. It codes for CASREIQTGPSNQPQHF. The rearrangement uses TRBV19 and TRBJ1-5, with TRBD1 as a possible D gene (6 bases). CDR1 is LNHDA and CDR2 is SQIVND in the germline V gene (reference sequence). Between the trimmed V and J ends, which lost 6 bases and 0 bases, there was a span of 18 bases. This CDR3 region has 17 residues.

The J gene is TRBJ2-1, the V gene TRBV4-2, with 7 bases lining up with TRBD2. With V trimmed by 4 bases and J by 3 bases, 15 bases remained unmatched. The germline V gene has CDR1 LGHNA and CDR2 YNFKEQ. This CDR3 comprises 18 residues. In DNA form, the CDR3 reads TGTGCCAGCAGCCTACGACCTGTTGGGGGGGACCTCTACAATGAGCAGTTCTTC. Protein sequence: CASSLRPVGGDLYNEQFF.

The chain has TRBV19 and TRBJ2-1, with D perhaps TRBD1 (5 bases). CDR1 LNHDA and CDR2 SQIVND come from the germline V gene (reference sequence). Trimming took 4 bases from V and 5 from J, leaving 18 bases between them. The CDR3 spans 16 residues. The CDR3 DNA reads as TGTGCCAGTAGTACTCACCCTGAAAGGGGCAACAATGAGCAGTTCTTC. Encoded protein: CASSTHPERGNNEQFF. The complete variable domain, with remaining parts taken from reference TRBV19 and TRBJ2-1, reads DGGITQSPKYLFRKEGQNVTLSCEQNLNHDAMYWYRQDPGQGLRLIYYSQIVNDFQKGDIAEGYSVSREKKESFPLTVTSAQKNPTAFYLCASSTHPERGNNEQFFGPGTRLTVL.

The gene calls are TRBV24-1 and TRBJ2-1; 13 bases align to TRBD2. V lost 7 bases and J lost 5; bases outside the gene matches: 1. The CDR3 is made up of 14 amino acids. Per germline, CDR1 KGHDR and CDR2 SFDVKD. In DNA form, the CDR3 reads TGTGCCACCAGGGGACTAGCGGGAAACAATGAGCAGTTCTTC. This sequence encodes CATRGLAGNNEQFF.

The chain recombines TRBV20-1 with TRBJ2-3; D is unclear. Germline CDR1 is DFQATT and CDR2 is SNEGSKA (reference sequence). The V gene lost 3 bases and the J gene lost 0 bases, with 10 bases spanning the gap. This CDR3 has 14 residues. This CDR3 reads CSASGGTSTDTQYF. CDR3 bases: TGCAGTGCTAGTGGCGGCACTAGCACAGATACGCAGTATTTT.

The chain combines TRBV19 with TRBJ2-7; D not resolved. Trimming stripped 5 bases from V and 0 bases from J, with 8 bases between. The CDR3 runs 13 residues. Germline values: CDR1 LNHDA, CDR2 SQIVND (reference sequence). CDR3 DNA sequence: TGTGCCAGTAGTCCTGGCGGCTCCTACGAGCAGTACTTC. Its protein is CASSPGGSYEQYF.

The chain employs TRBV7-9 and TRBJ2-1; 9 bases agree with TRBD2. This CDR3 is built from 15 residues. Per the germline V gene, CDR1 is SEHNR and CDR2 is FQNEAQ (reference sequence). With 5 bases clipped from V and 8 bases from J, the junction kept 10 bases outside the gene matches. CDR3 in DNA: TGTGCCAGCAGCAAAACAGCGGGGGGTGTGGATGAGCAGTTCTTC. Residues: CASSKTAGGVDEQFF.

The chain couples TRBV5-1 to TRBJ1-2; 8 bases agree with TRBD1. The CDR3 consists of 14 residues. V lost 0 bases to trimming and J lost 4 bases; unmatched junction nucleotides: 2. Germline CDR1 SGHRS, CDR2 YFSETQ. CDR3 protein: CASSLGQGIYGYTF. The CDR3 coding sequence is TGCGCCAGCAGCTTGGGACAGGGGATCTATGGCTACACCTTC.

The chain uses TRBV14 and TRBJ2-1; 11 bases map to TRBD2. The trim removed 4 bases at V and 4 bases at J, leaving 6 bases unmatched. Germline CDR1 SGHDN, CDR2 FVKESK. The CDR3 length is 16 residues. This CDR3 reads CASSPQGLAGYNEQFF. The CDR3 DNA reads as TGTGCCAGCAGCCCCCAAGGACTAGCGGGTTACAATGAGCAGTTCTTC.

This chain connects TRBV19 to TRBJ2-7; D perhaps matches TRBD2 (6 bases). With 4 bases removed from V and 5 bases from J, the gap between germline ends came to 18 bases. Germline assignment: CDR1 LNHDA and CDR2 SQIVND (reference sequence). The CDR3 covers 15 residues. This CDR3 is CASSKSGGGPNEQYF. CDR3 in DNA: TGTGCCAGTAGTAAGTCAGGCGGAGGGCCCAACGAGCAGTACTTC.

V and J are TRBV19 and TRBJ2-6; unclear D gene. From germline, CDR1 is LNHDA and CDR2 SQIVND (reference sequence). The V and J ends lost 6 bases and 0 bases respectively, with 9 bases between them. The CDR3 is 15 residues long. This CDR3 is CASSLRGSGANVLTF. CDR3 nucleotides: TGTGCCAGTAGCCTCCGCGGCTCTGGGGCCAACGTCCTGACTTTC.